This T cell receptor beta chain comes out of a study of CD8 T cells in Susac syndrome (dated by TCRdb to between 2018 and 2020). Background for the entire study: Whether CD8+ T cell activation and differentiation in Susac syndrome was antigen driven was tested using repertoire sequencing. CD8+ T cell repertoire clonality was compared between 11 to 12 healthy donors, around 14 Susac syndrome patients and approximately 16 multiple sclerosis patients.

Broader findings and caveats from the paper: The number of individuals in the TCR sequencing and HLA analysis was acknowledged as relatively small.

Worth noting for this clonotype: It lacks a known antigen. There are no base qualities to consult, and no much larger clone falls within one base.

RNA was extracted with the RNeasy kit and about 0.5 to 1 ug was reverse transcribed using random hexamers. The immunoSEQ multiplex PCR assay, which covers 54 Vbeta and 13 Jbeta segments, was used to amplify TCR beta CDR3 regions. PCR amplification bias was corrected using a synthetic template baseline for primer optimization and computational correction. Under the source paper's analysis protocol: Reads were assigned to V, D and J genes according to IMGT and analyzed in immunoSEQ Analyzer, with only productive sequences retained. To calculate clonality, Shannon entropy was normalized by log2 of the number of productive unique sequences and then subtracted from one. Public and private clones were assessed among the 100 most prevalent clones of each patient and control. A clone was defined as Susac-specific if it was absent from the healthy and MS cohorts, from roughly 990 published viral clones and from other ImmuneACCESS disease sequences. TCRdb took the public reads, trimmed them with fastp at Q25, ran MiXCR for clone calling and kept in-frame beta chains. Rows with a matching CDR3 protein are joined into one entry that keeps the most common DNA and genes. TCRdb's processing, not the authors', yielded these V and J calls. The sample table records fewer than 85,000 distinct CDR3 sequences; over 85% of these occur just once. The top ten clones comprise under 0.5% of the sample.

Peripheral blood CD8+ and CD4+ T cells from healthy donors, Susac syndrome patients and multiple sclerosis patients were profiled using high-throughput TCR beta sequencing. The multiple sclerosis controls were treatment-naive patients who had stable or active relapsing-remitting disease and met the revised McDonald criteria. Bulk CD8+ and CD4+ T cells were purified by magnetic negative isolation, while CD8+ TEMRA cells were enriched using FACS. Blood was drawn into EDTA tubes, processed within 24 hours, and PBMCs were isolated by density gradient centrifugation. PBMCs destined for TCR sequencing were cryopreserved in liquid nitrogen and later thawed in a 37 °C water bath. The sorted or isolated CD4+, CD8+ and CD8+ TEMRA cells reached a purity of at least 90%. The CDR3 holds 15 amino acids from the cysteine to the phenylalanine. Of all the DNA, just the CDR3 is kept, 45 bases in frame from base 1. V and J are truncated by 4 bases and 0 bases respectively, leaving an intervening sequence of 10 bases. CDR1 SNHLY and CDR2 FYNNEI were looked up in the germline V gene.

The sequence links TRBV2 to TRBJ2-4; TRBD1 is possibly the D segment (6 matching bases). The sequenced sample was CD8+ T cells from PBMCs. The TCR sequence derives from a human donor with multiple sclerosis. DNA sequence: TGTGCCAGCAGTGGGCAGGGGATAGCCAAAAACATTCAGTACTTC. This translates into CASSGQGIAKNIQYF.